The table lists the clone carrying this T cell receptor beta chain with many counts. Its antigen is as yet unknown. Generated by immunoSEQ multiplex PCR, the TCRdb table keeps only in-frame clones and is missing some. Sampling found approximately 2,600 clones, none seen once. This entry is derived from a study of T cells after posttransplantation cyclophosphamide. Cyclophosphamide on days +3 and +4 followed busulfan-fludarabine conditioning and a marrow graft. Study observations and caveats: Tissue-infiltrating T cells from skin or gut overlapped little with blood T cells. Recipient CMV seropositivity and CMV reactivation strongly tracked TRB clonality. Donor-recipient repertoire similarity was low at 1-2 months, rising over year one.

Specimen: PBMCs, collected 32 days after allogeneic stem cell transplant with posttransplant cyclophosphamide. This receptor was obtained from a female patient aged 50-65 years who received an allogeneic stem cell transplant from a related donor, was CMV-positive, and had no GVHD. Certain T cells may be donor cells from the graft.

For the CDR3, the DNA is TGTGCCAGCAGTTTGTTCCTCGGGACAGGGGTCCCCTACGAGCAGTACTTC. It specifies CASSLFLGTGVPYEQYF. The V call is TRBV12-3 or TRBV12-4, the J call TRBJ2-7, with 10 nucleotides matching TRBD1. CDR3 length: 17 residues. With V trimmed by 3 bases and J by 2 bases, 10 bases remained unmatched.